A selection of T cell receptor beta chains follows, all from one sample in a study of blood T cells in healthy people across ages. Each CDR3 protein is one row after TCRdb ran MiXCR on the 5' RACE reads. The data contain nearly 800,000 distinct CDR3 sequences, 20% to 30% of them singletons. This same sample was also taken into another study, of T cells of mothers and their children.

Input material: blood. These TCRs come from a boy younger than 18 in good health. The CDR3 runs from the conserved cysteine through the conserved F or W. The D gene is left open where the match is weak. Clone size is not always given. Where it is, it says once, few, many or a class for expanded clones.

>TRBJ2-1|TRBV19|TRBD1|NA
CASSGDRGGSTVYNEQFF
TGTGCCAGTAGCGGGGACAGGGGGGGTTCTACGGTCTACAATGAGCAGTTCTTC
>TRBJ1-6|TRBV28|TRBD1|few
CASSQITATGGRSSPLHF
TGTGCCAGCAGTCAAATAACGGCGACAGGGGGCAGAAGTTCACCCCTCCACTTT
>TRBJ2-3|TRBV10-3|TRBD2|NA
CAIRAGGNTDTQYF
TGTGCCATCAGAGCGGGGGGAAACACAGATACGCAGTATTTT
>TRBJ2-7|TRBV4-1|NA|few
CASSQVLTVGAYEQYF
TGCGCCAGCAGCCAAGTTTTAACAGTAGGAGCCTACGAGCAGTACTTC
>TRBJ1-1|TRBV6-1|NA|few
CASKGVVNTEAFF
TGTGCCAGTAAGGGGGTTGTGAACACTGAAGCTTTCTTT
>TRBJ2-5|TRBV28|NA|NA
CASSRVETRYF
TGTGCCAGCAGTCGAGTGGAGACCCGGTACTTC
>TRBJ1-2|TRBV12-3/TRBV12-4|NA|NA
CASSPQGGGYTF
TGTGCCAGCAGCCCCCAGGGTGGCGGCTACACCTTC
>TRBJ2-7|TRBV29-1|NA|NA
CSVAEGVGYEQYF
TGCAGCGTTGCGGAGGGGGTGGGCTACGAGCAGTACTTC
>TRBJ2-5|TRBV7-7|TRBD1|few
CASSPTGTGYGETQYF
TGTGCTAGCAGCCCTACCGGGACAGGGTATGGGGAGACCCAGTACTTC
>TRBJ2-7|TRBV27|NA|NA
CASSPQPGPTAPYEQYF
TGTGCCAGCAGTCCACAACCGGGCCCCACGGCGCCCTACGAGCAGTACTTC
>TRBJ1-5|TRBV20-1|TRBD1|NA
CSARQGAGQPQHF
TGCAGTGCTAGACAGGGGGCAGGTCAGCCCCAGCATTTT
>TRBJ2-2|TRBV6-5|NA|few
CASSYRSTGELFF
TGTGCCAGCAGTTACCGGTCCACCGGGGAGCTGTTTTTT
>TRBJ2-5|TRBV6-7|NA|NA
CASQTQETQYF
TGTGCCAGTCAAACCCAAGAGACCCAGTACTTC
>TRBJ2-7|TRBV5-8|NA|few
CASSLDASYEQYF
TGTGCCAGCAGCTTGGACGCCTCCTACGAGCAGTACTTC
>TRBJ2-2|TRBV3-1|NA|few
CASSHMMWNGSKTGELFF
TGTGCCAGCAGCCATATGATGTGGAACGGTTCGAAGACCGGGGAGCTGTTTTTT
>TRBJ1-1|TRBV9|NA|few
CASSASTNTEAFF
TGTGCCAGCAGCGCCTCGACGAACACTGAAGCTTTCTTT
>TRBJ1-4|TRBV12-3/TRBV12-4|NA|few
CASSHYGQSGEKLFF
TGTGCCAGCAGTCACTACGGACAGTCTGGGGAAAAACTGTTTTTT
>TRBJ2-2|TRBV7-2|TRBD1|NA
CASSLESLSGGTGELFF
TGTGCCAGCAGCTTAGAAAGTCTGTCAGGGGGTACCGGGGAGCTGTTTTTT
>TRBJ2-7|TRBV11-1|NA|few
CASSRRWGVSYEQYF
TGTGCCAGCAGCCGACGGTGGGGTGTTTCCTACGAGCAGTACTTC
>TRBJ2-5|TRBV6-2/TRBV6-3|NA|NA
CASSYSFEVGGETQYF
TGTGCCAGCAGTTACTCCTTCGAGGTTGGAGGAGAGACCCAGTACTTC
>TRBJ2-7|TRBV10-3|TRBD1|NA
CAISDYPGQGSYEQYF
TGTGCCATCAGTGATTATCCGGGACAGGGCTCCTACGAGCAGTACTTC
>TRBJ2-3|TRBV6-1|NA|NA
CASHPGGLSTDTQYF
TGTGCCAGCCACCCCGGAGGGTTAAGCACAGATACGCAGTATTTT
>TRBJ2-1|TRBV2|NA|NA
CASRTFGGSYNEQSF
TGTGCCAGCAGGACCTTTGGGGGATCCTACAATGAGCAGTCCTTC
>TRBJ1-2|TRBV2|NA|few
CASRGDTENYGYTF
TGTGCCAGCAGGGGGGACACGGAAAACTATGGCTACACCTTC
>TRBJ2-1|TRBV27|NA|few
CASSRRTLDNEQFF
TGTGCCAGCAGTCGCAGGACGTTGGACAATGAGCAGTTCTTC
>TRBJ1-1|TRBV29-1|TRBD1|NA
CSVDNGQVTDTEAFF
TGCAGCGTTGATAACGGACAGGTAACGGACACTGAAGCTTTCTTT
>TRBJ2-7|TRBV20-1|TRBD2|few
CSAPGGSRYEQYF
TGCAGTGCTCCGGGCGGGAGTAGGTACGAGCAGTACTTC
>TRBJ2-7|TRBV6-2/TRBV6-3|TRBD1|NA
CASSSGTAGSDEQYF
TGTGCCAGCAGTTCCGGGACAGCCGGCTCGGACGAGCAGTACTTC
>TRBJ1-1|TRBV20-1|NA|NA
CSAIGQRNTEAFF
TGCAGTGCTATAGGACAGAGGAACACTGAAGCTTTCTTT
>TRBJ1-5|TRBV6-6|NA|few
CASGRGGGNQPQHF
TGTGCCAGCGGAAGAGGGGGGGGCAATCAGCCCCAGCATTTT
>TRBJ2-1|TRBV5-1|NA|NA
CASSLSGWEQFF
TGCGCCAGCAGCTTAAGCGGGTGGGAGCAGTTCTTC
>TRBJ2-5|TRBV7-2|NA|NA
CASSFSARAAETQYF
TGTGCCAGCAGCTTTAGCGCGAGGGCCGCTGAGACCCAGTACTTC
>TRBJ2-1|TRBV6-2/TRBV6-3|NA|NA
CASSWRYNEQFF
TGTGCCAGCAGTTGGCGCTACAATGAGCAGTTCTTC
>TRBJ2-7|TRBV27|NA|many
CASSLGQGDYEQYF
TGTGCCAGCAGTTTGGGGCAGGGTGACTACGAGCAGTACTTC
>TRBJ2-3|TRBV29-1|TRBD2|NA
CSVELIAGGTDTQYF
TGCAGCGTTGAATTGATAGCGGGGGGCACAGATACGCAGTATTTT
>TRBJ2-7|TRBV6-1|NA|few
CASSAAEGTASYEQYF
TGTGCCAGCAGTGCAGCCGAAGGGACGGCTTCCTACGAGCAGTACTTC
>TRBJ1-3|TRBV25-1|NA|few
CASRGRCSGNTIYF
TGTGCCAGCCGTGGAAGGTGCTCTGGAAACACCATATATTTT
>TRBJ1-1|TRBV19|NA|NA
CASSVTGRQNTEAFF
TGTGCCAGTAGTGTTACGGGGCGCCAGAACACTGAAGCTTTCTTT
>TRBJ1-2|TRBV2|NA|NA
CASSEWGSGYTF
TGTGCCAGCAGTGAATGGGGGTCTGGCTACACCTTC
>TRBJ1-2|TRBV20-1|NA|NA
CSAREVNNYGYTF
TGCAGTGCTAGGGAGGTTAATAACTATGGCTACACCTTC
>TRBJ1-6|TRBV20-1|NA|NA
CSASEQAGYSPLHF
TGCAGTGCTAGTGAACAGGCTGGGTATTCACCCCTCCACTTT